This T cell receptor (beta chain) was recorded in a study of blood T cell repertoires in COVID-19. On the study more broadly: Acute and convalescent COVID-19 specimens originated in the United States, Italy and Spain. From T cells, B-cell-depleted T cells, or PBMCs came the material, which was cDNA or gDNA.

This clone was recorded only once. Per germline, CDR1 GTSNPN and CDR2 SVGIG (reference sequence). This CDR3 spans 14 amino acids. V was clipped by 1 base and J by 4 bases; unmatched bases: 2. The protocol was immunoSEQ multiplex PCR, while the TCRdb copy is restricted to in-frame clones and leaves out a portion. Of over 400,000 clones listed, approximately 91% were seen once; the top ten hold around 7.8%. The gene calls are TRBV30 and TRBJ2-2; TRBD1 agrees at 8 bases. Sequencing was carried out using peripheral blood. This TCR derives from a woman in her forties or fifties with COVID-19, enrolled during active disease. The CDR3 DNA is TGTGCCTGGAGTGGGACAGGGTTCACCGGGGAGCTGTTTTTT. This sequence encodes CAWSGTGFTGELFF. Using reference TRBV30 and TRBJ2-2 for the parts outside the CDR3, the full variable domain is SQTIHQWPATLVQPVGSPLSLECTVEGTSNPNLYWYRQAAGRGLQLLFYSVGIGQISSEVPQNLSASRPQDRQFILSSKKLLLSDSGFYLCAWSGTGFTGELFFGEGSRLTVL.